This entry describes one T cell receptor (beta chain). This sample was included in a study of shared clonotypes between healthy human individuals. Naive CD8 cells, CD45RO-negative and positively selected for CCR7, excluded terminally differentiated effector memory CD45RA+ cells. The data were produced by immunoSEQ multiplex PCR, yet TCRdb's version contains in-frame clones alone and is incomplete. The data show about 2.2 million clones, around 93% seen once. CDR3 length: 18 residues. With V trimmed by 3 bases and J by 0 bases, 7 bases remained unmatched. CDR1 and CDR2 (germline): MNHEY, SMNVEV (reference sequence).

The chain combines TRBV27 with TRBJ2-7, with 14 bases identical to TRBD2. This TCR was recovered from a young man in good health. Some clones in this sample may be carry-over from other donors' samples. Source material: naive CD8+ T cells from PBMCs. CDR3 sequence reads: CASSFGWTSGRSSYEQYF. The CDR3 region has the DNA TGTGCCAGCAGTTTTGGGTGGACTAGCGGGAGGAGCTCCTACGAGCAGTACTTC.